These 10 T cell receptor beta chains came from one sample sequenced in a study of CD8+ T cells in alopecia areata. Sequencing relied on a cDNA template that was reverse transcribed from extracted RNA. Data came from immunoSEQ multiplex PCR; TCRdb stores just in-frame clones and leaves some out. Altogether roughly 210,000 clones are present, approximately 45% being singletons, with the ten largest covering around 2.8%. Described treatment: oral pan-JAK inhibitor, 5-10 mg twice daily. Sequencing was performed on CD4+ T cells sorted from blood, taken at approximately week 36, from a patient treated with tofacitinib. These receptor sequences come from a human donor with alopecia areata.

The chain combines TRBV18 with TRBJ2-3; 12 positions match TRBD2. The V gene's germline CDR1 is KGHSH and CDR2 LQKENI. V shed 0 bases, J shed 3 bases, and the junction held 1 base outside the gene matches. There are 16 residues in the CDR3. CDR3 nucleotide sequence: TGTGCCAGCTCACCACCCGGGACTAGCGGGACAGATACGCAGTATTTT. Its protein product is CASSPPGTSGTDTQYF.

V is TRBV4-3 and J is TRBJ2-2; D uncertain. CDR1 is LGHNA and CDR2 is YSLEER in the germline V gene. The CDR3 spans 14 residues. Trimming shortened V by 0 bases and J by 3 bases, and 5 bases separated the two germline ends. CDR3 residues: CASSQDRYTGELFF. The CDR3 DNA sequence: TGCGCCAGCAGCCAAGACAGATACACCGGGGAGCTGTTTTTT.

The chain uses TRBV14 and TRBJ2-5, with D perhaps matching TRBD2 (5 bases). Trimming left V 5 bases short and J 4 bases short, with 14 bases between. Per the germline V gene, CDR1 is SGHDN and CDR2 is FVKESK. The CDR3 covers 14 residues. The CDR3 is CASSARVIAETQYF. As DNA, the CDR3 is TGTGCCAGCAGCGCGAGGGTAATTGCAGAGACCCAGTACTTC. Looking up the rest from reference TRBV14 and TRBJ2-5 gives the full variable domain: EAGVTQFPSHSVIEKGQTVTLRCDPISGHDNLYWYRRVMGKEIKFLLHFVKESKQDESGMPNNRFLAERTGGTYSTLKVQPAELEDSGVYFCASSARVIAETQYFGPGTRLLVL.

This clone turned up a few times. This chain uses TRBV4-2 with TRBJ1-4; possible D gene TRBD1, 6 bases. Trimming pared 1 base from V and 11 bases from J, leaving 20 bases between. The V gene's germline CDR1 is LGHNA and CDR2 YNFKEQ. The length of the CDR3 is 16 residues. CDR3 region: CASSQADLVGAGKLFF. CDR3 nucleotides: TGTGCCAGCAGCCAAGCGGACTTGGTGGGGGCCGGGAAACTGTTTTTT.

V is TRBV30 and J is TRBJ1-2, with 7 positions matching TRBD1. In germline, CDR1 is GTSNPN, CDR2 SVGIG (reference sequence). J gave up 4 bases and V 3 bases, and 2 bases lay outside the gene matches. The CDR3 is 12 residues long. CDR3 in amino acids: CAWRGDSYGYTF. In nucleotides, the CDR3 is TGTGCCTGGAGGGGGGACAGCTATGGCTACACCTTC.

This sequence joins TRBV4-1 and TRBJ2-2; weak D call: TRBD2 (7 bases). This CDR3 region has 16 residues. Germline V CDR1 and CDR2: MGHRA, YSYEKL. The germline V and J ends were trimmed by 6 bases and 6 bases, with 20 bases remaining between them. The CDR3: CASSPPFQGRAGELFF. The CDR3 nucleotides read TGCGCCAGCAGTCCACCTTTTCAGGGGAGGGCCGGGGAGCTGTTTTTT.

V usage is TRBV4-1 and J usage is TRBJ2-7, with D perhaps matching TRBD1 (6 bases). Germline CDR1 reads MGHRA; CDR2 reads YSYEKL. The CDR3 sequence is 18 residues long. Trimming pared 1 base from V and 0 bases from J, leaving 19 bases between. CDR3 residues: CASSQAGGLGAVSYEQYF. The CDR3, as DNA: TGCGCCAGCAGCCAAGCTGGGGGCCTCGGGGCGGTCTCCTACGAGCAGTACTTC.

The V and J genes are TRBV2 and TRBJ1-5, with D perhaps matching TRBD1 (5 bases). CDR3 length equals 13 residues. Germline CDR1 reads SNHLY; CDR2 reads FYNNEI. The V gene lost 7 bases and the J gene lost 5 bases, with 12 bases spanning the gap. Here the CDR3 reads CASKGGEHQPQHF. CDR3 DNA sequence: TGTGCCAGCAAGGGAGGGGAGCATCAGCCCCAGCATTTT.

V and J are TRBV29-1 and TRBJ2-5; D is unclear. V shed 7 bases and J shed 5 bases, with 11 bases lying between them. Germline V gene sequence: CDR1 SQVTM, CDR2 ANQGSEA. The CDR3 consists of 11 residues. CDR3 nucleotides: TGCAGCGGCCGGTCGTATGAGACCCAGTACTTC. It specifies CSGRSYETQYF.

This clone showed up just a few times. This CDR3 is CASSARTSGSREQFF. Written as DNA, the CDR3 is TGTGCCAGCAGCGCGCGGACTAGCGGGAGTAGGGAGCAGTTCTTC. V usage is TRBV9 and J usage is TRBJ2-1; 13 nucleotides line up with TRBD2. With V trimmed by 3 bases and J by 10 bases, 7 bases remained unmatched. Per germline, CDR1 SGDLS and CDR2 YYNGEE. The CDR3 is 15 residues long.